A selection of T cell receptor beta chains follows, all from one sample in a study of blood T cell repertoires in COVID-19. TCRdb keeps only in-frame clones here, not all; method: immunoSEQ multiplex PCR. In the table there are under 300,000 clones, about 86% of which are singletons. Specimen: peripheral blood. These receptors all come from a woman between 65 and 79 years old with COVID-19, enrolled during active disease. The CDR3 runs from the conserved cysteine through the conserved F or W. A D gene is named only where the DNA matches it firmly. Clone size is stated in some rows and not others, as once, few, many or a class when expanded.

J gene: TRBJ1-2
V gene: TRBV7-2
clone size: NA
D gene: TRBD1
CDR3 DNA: TGTGCCAGCAGCCATGGGGTTTGGGACAGGGTTAACTATGGCTACACCTTC
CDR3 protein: CASSHGVWDRVNYGYTF

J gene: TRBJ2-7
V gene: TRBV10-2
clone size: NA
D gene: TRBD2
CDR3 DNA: TGCGCCAGCGTCTCTAGCGGGGGGGCGAACGAGCAGTACTTC
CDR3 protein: CASVSSGGANEQYF

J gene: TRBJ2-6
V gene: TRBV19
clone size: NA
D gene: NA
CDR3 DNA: TGTGCCAGTAGTATAGCCCGGTCCGCTGGGGCCAACGTCCTGACTTTC
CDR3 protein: CASSIARSAGANVLTF

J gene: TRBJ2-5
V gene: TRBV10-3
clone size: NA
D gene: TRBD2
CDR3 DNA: TGTGCCATCAGCCCGGGACTAGCGGGGGTCGAGACCCAGTACTTC
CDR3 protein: CAISPGLAGVETQYF

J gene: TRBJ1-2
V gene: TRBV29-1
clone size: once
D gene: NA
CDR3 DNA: TGCAGCGTTGGACAGTTAGCTAACTATGGCTACACCTTC
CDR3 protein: CSVGQLANYGYTF

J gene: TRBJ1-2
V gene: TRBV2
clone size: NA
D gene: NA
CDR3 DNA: TGTGCCAGTCGAAGAGGCGGGTATGGCTACACCTTC
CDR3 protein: CASRRGGYGYTF

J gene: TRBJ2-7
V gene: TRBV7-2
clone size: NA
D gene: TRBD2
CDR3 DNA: TGTGCCAGCAGCGCTAGCGGGGGGGGGTACGAGCAGTACTTC
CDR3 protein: CASSASGGGYEQYF

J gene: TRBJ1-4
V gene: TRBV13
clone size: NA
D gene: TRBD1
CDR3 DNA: TGTGCCAGCAGCAACCAGGGGGTCAAGGAAAAACTGTTTTTT
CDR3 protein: CASSNQGVKEKLFF

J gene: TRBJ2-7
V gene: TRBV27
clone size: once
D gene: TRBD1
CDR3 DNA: TGTGCCAGCAGTTTAGAGACAGGGTTACTCTACGAGCAGTACTTC
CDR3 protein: CASSLETGLLYEQYF

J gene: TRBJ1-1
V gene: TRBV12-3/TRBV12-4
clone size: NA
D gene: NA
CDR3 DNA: TGTGCCAGCGCAACCCGGCGGCTGTACGAAGCTTTCTTT
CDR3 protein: CASATRRLYEAFF

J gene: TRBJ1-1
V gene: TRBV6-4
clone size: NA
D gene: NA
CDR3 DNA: TGTGCCAGCAGTGCCACAGGAAACACTGAAGCTTTCTTT
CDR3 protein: CASSATGNTEAFF

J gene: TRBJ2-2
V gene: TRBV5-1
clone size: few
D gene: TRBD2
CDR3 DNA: TGCGCCAGCAGCTTGAGGGCAACTAGCGGGGGCAACGGGGAGCTGTTTTTT
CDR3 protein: CASSLRATSGGNGELFF

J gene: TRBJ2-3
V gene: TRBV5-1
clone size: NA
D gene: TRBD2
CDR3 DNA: TGCGCCAGCAGCGAAGCGGGGGCCAGCACAGATACGCAGTATTTT
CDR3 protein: CASSEAGASTDTQYF

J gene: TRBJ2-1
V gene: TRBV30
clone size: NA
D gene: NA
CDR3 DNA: TGTGCCTGGAGGGTCTACCCGGTGGAGCAGTTCTTC
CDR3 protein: CAWRVYPVEQFF

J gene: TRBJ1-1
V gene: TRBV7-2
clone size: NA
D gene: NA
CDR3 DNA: TGTGCCAGCAGCTTAATCGGGTCCGTGAACACTGAAGCTTTCTTT
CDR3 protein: CASSLIGSVNTEAFF

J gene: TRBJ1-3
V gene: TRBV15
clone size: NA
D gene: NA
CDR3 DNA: TGTGCCACCAGCAGAGCTTCCTTCTCTGGAAACACCATATATTTT
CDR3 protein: CATSRASFSGNTIYF

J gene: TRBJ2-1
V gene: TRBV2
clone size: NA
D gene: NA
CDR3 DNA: TGTGCCAGACTAGAGAACAATGAGCAGTTCTTC
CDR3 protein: CARLENNEQFF

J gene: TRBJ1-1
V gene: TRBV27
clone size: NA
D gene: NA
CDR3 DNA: TGTGCCAGCAGTCAGACCCCCTGGCAGGGAGGGACTGAAGCTTTCTTT
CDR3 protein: CASSQTPWQGGTEAFF

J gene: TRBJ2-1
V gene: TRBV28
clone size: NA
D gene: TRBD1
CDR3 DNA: TGTGCCAGCAGTTTCGGGACAGGTGATTACAATGAGCAGTTCTTC
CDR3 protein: CASSFGTGDYNEQFF

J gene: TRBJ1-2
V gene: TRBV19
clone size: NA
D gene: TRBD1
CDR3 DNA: TGTGCCAGTAGAACCCCAGGGGGGTCGAGCTATGGCTACACCTTC
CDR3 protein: CASRTPGGSSYGYTF

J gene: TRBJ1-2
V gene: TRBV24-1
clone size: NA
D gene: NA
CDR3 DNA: TGTGCCACCAGTGATCGACAGGACCGCTACACCTTC
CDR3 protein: CATSDRQDRYTF

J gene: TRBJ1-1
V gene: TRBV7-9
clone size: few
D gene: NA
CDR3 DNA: TGTGCCAGCAGCTTAGCTGCAGGGGCGAACACTGAAGCTTTCTTT
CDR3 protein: CASSLAAGANTEAFF

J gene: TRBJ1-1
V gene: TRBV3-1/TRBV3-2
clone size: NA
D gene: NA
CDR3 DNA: TGTGCCAGCAGTCATAGTACTGAAGCTTTCTTT
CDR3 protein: CASSHSTEAFF

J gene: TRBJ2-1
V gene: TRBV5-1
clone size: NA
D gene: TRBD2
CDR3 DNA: TGCGCCAGCAGCTTTAGCGGGGGGAATGAGCAGTTCTTC
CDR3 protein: CASSFSGGNEQFF

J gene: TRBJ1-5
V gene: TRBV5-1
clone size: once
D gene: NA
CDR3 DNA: TGCGCCAGCAGCTTGACTTCAGGGCCGAATCAGCCCCAGCATTTT
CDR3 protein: CASSLTSGPNQPQHF

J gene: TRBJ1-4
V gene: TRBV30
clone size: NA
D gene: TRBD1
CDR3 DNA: TGTGCCTGGAGTGTACGCTCCATACAGGGGAAACTGTTTTTT
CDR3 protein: CAWSVRSIQGKLFF

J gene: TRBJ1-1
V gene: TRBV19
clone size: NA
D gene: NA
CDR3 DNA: TGTGCCAGTAGTATCCAGGGGAGCACTGAAGCTTTCTTT
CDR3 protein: CASSIQGSTEAFF

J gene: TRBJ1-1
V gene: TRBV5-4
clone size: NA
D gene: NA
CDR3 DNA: TGTGCCAGCAGCTTGTACCCCCCGGGGGGGCTGTACACTGAAGCTTTCTTT
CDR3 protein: CASSLYPPGGLYTEAFF

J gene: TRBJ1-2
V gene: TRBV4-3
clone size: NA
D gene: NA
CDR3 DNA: TGCGCCAGCAGCCAAGATCGTGGGGGGAGCTACACCTTC
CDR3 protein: CASSQDRGGSYTF

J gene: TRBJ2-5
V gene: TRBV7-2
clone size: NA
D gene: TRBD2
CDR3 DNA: TGTGCCAGCCAGAGCGGGGGGGCCGGGGAGACCCAGTACTTC
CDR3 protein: CASQSGGAGETQYF

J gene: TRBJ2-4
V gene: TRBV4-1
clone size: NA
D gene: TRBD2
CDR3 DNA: TGCGCCAGCAGCCAACCACTAGCGGGGGCTGGCAAAAACATTCAGTACTTC
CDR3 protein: CASSQPLAGAGKNIQYF

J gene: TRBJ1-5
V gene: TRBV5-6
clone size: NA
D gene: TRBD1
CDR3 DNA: TGTGCCAGCAGCCTTGGTGGGACAGGGAGCAATCAGCCCCAGCATTTT
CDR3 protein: CASSLGGTGSNQPQHF

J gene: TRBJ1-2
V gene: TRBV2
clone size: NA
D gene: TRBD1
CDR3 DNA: TGTGCCAGCAGTGAAGCCGGGACAGCGTCTGACTATGGCTACACCTTC
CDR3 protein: CASSEAGTASDYGYTF

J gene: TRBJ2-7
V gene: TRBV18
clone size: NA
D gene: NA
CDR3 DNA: TGTGCCAGCTCACCGAGGGCGGCAGGGAGGTCCTACGAGCAGTACTTC
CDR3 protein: CASSPRAAGRSYEQYF

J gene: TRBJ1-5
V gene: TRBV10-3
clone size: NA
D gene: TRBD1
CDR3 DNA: TGTGCCATCAGTGAGGGACAGGGGCTCGGAGGCAATCAGCCCCAGCATTTT
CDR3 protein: CAISEGQGLGGNQPQHF

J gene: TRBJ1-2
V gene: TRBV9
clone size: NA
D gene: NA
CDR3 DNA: TGTGCCAGCAGCGCGACAGGAACCAACTATGGCTACACCTTC
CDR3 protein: CASSATGTNYGYTF

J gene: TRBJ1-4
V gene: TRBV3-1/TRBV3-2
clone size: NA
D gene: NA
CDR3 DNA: TGTGCCAGCAGCCAAGGGGCCACTAATGAAAAACTGTTTTTT
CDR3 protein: CASSQGATNEKLFF

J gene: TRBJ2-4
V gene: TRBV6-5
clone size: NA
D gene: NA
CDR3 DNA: TGTGCCAGCTCTGAGGGGGGGGGCGTCAAAAACATTCAGTACTTC
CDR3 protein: CASSEGGGVKNIQYF

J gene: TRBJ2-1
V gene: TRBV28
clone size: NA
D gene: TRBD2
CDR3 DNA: TGTGCCAGCAGACCCGGGAGGACGTACTCCTACAATGAGCAGTTCTTC
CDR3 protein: CASRPGRTYSYNEQFF

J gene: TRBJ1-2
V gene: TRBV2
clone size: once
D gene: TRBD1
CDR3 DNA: TGTGCCAGCAAGGGACAGGGAGATGGCTACACCTTC
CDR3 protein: CASKGQGDGYTF

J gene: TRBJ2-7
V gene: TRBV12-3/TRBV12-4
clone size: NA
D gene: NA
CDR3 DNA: TGTGCCAGCAGTCCCTCAGGGTTCGAGCAGTACTTC
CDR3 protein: CASSPSGFEQYF

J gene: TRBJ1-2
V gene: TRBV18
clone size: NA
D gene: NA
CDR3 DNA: TGTGCCAGCTCACCAGACAGCTCCTACTATGGCTACACCTTC
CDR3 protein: CASSPDSSYYGYTF

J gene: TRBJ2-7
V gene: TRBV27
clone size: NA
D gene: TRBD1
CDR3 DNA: TGTGCCAGCAGTTACACCTGGACAGGGGCCTACGAGCAGTACTTC
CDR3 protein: CASSYTWTGAYEQYF

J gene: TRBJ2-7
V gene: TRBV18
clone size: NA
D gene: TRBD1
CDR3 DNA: TGTGCCAGCTCGCCAACTGGGACAGGGGGCCTCGAGCAGTACTTC
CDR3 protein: CASSPTGTGGLEQYF

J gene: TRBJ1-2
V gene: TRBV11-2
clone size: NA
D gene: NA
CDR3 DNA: TGTGCCAGCAGCTTAGGCCCGGCTAACTATGGCTACACCTTC
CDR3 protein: CASSLGPANYGYTF